The sequence of this T cell receptor beta chain was determined in a study of OX40 agonist ivuxolimab in advanced cancers. Study details: Ivuxolimab was delivered to patients intravenously every 2 weeks at doses spanning 0.01 to 10 mg/kg. From roughly 20 to 79 years was the age range, with a mean of 60 years, and around 84% were male.

The repertoire was sequenced with immunoSEQ multiplex PCR; TCRdb's copy has only in-frame clones and lacks some. The sample has around 44,000 clones; around nine tenths are singletons. The germline CDR1 and CDR2 sequences are MDHEN and SYDVKM. Trimming stripped 3 bases from V and 10 bases from J, with 9 bases between. There are 12 residues in the CDR3. Points from the study as a whole: Determination of antigen specificity was not performed for the expanded peripheral T cells. There were, on average, more expanded clones in CD8+ T cells than in CD4+.

On this clone: Antigen: not known.

The receptor was isolated from an adult with an advanced solid tumor such as melanoma, head and neck, liver or kidney cancer. V and J are TRBV28 and TRBJ2-2, with no clear D. Here the sequenced sample was CD4+ or CD8+ T cells sorted from blood, taken in a trial of the OX40 agonist ivuxolimab. This CDR3 is CASSFFLEELFF. CDR3 DNA: TGTGCCAGCAGTTTTTTCTTGGAGGAGCTGTTTTTT.